A selection of T cell receptor beta chains follows, all from one sample in a study of T cell responses to AZD1222 COVID-19 vaccine. TCRdb keeps only in-frame clones here, not all; method: immunoSEQ multiplex PCR. The table records about 170,000 clones, over 85% of them present only once. The sequences come from peripheral blood, collected on day 0 of AZD1222 vaccination. The origin of the receptors is an adult in good health. Each CDR3 is given with its conserved first and last residue. Fields, in order: CDR3 protein, V gene, CDR3 length, clone size. Not every row has a clone size; where given, it reads once, few, many or a size class.

cdr3_aa: CASSPRLAGGYNEQFF; v_call: TRBV7-3; cdr3_length: 16; clone_size: once
cdr3_aa: CASSLDGGGRSDTQYF; v_call: TRBV11-2; cdr3_length: 16; clone_size: once
cdr3_aa: CASSVGQPRYGYTF; v_call: TRBV9; cdr3_length: 14; clone_size: -
cdr3_aa: CASSPEVAGNTIYF; v_call: TRBV5-1; cdr3_length: 14; clone_size: -
cdr3_aa: CASSLGPGTYEQYF; v_call: TRBV27; cdr3_length: 14; clone_size: -
cdr3_aa: CASSRGERYGYTF; v_call: TRBV18; cdr3_length: 13; clone_size: -
cdr3_aa: CASREQMRGIKLFF; v_call: TRBV2; cdr3_length: 14; clone_size: few
cdr3_aa: CASRNGGGEQYF; v_call: TRBV6-5; cdr3_length: 12; clone_size: -
cdr3_aa: CASSSGGVAKNIQYF; v_call: TRBV28; cdr3_length: 15; clone_size: -
cdr3_aa: CASSPGGGGNQPQHF; v_call: TRBV6-5; cdr3_length: 15; clone_size: -
cdr3_aa: CASSPSTGSVTEAFF; v_call: TRBV18; cdr3_length: 15; clone_size: -
cdr3_aa: CASSRRTGGSQPQHF; v_call: TRBV19; cdr3_length: 15; clone_size: -
cdr3_aa: CASSSPGGSVNTEAFF; v_call: TRBV11-2; cdr3_length: 16; clone_size: -
cdr3_aa: CASSLVGTKDTQYF; v_call: TRBV7-9; cdr3_length: 14; clone_size: -
cdr3_aa: CASSNNYGYTF; v_call: TRBV21-1; cdr3_length: 11; clone_size: -
cdr3_aa: CASSELAILAGGGSSYNEQFF; v_call: TRBV7-3; cdr3_length: 21; clone_size: -
cdr3_aa: CASSPRTGTSFEQYF; v_call: TRBV18; cdr3_length: 15; clone_size: -
cdr3_aa: CASSRLGAETQYF; v_call: TRBV5-5; cdr3_length: 13; clone_size: few
cdr3_aa: CASSVPPGQGIDYGYTF; v_call: TRBV2; cdr3_length: 17; clone_size: -
cdr3_aa: CASSYRQGEGYTF; v_call: TRBV6-5; cdr3_length: 13; clone_size: -
cdr3_aa: CASSEGVARYTEAFF; v_call: TRBV6-1; cdr3_length: 15; clone_size: -
cdr3_aa: CASSYRENTEAFF; v_call: TRBV5-1; cdr3_length: 13; clone_size: -
cdr3_aa: CASTFSGAQETQYF; v_call: TRBV6-5; cdr3_length: 14; clone_size: -
cdr3_aa: CASSHAGTGDEKLFF; v_call: TRBV3-1/TRBV3-2; cdr3_length: 15; clone_size: -
cdr3_aa: CASSPGGVSPGETQYF; v_call: TRBV13; cdr3_length: 16; clone_size: -
cdr3_aa: CASSAGPSYGYTF; v_call: TRBV19; cdr3_length: 13; clone_size: -
cdr3_aa: CASSPQGREKLFF; v_call: TRBV18; cdr3_length: 13; clone_size: -
cdr3_aa: CASSILAGNYEQYF; v_call: TRBV19; cdr3_length: 14; clone_size: -
cdr3_aa: CASSLRDEQYF; v_call: TRBV5-1; cdr3_length: 11; clone_size: -